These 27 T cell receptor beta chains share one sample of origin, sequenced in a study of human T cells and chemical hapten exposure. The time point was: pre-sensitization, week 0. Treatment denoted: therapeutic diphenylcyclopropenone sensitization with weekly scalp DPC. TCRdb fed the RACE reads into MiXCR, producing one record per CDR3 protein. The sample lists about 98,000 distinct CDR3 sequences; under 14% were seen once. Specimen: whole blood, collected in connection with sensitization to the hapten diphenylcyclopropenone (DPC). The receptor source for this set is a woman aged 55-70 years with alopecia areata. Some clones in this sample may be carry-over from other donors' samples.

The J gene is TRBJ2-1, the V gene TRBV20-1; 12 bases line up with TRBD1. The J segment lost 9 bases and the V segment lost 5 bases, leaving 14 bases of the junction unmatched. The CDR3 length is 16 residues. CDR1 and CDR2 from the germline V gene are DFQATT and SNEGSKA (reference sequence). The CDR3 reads CSAAIPGQGASGEQFF. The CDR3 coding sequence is TGCAGTGCTGCTATTCCGGGACAGGGGGCGTCGGGTGAGCAGTTCTTC.

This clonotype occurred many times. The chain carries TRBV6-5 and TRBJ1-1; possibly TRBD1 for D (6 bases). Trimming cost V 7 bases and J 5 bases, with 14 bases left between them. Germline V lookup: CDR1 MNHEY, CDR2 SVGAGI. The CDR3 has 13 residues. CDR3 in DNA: TGTGCCAGCAAGGGGGGAGGTGGTACTGAAGCTTTCTTT. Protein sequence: CASKGGGGTEAFF.

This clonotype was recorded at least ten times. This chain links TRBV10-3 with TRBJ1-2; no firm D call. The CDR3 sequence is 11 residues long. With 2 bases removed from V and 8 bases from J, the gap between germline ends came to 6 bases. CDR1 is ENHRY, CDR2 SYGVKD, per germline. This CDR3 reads CAISETWGYTF. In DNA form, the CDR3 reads TGTGCCATCAGTGAGACCTGGGGCTACACCTTC.

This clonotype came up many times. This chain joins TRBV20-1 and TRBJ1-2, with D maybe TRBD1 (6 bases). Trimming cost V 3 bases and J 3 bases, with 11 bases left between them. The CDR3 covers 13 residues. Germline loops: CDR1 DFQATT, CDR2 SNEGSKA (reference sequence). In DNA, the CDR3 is TGCAGTGCTAGGTCTGGGGGCGACTATGGCTACACCTTC. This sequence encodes CSARSGGDYGYTF.

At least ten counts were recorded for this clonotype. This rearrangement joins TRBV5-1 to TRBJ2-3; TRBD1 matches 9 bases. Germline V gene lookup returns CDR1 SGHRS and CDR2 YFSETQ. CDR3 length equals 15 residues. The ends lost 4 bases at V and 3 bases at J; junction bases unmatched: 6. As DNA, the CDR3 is TGCGCCAGCAGCACCGGGACAGGGAGAACAGATACGCAGTATTTT. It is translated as CASSTGTGRTDTQYF.

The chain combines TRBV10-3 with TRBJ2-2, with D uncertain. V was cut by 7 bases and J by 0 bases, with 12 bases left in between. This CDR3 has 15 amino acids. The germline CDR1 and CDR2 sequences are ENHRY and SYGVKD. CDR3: CAIKVGQPNTGELFF. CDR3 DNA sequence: TGTGCCATCAAGGTCGGGCAGCCGAACACCGGGGAGCTGTTTTTT.

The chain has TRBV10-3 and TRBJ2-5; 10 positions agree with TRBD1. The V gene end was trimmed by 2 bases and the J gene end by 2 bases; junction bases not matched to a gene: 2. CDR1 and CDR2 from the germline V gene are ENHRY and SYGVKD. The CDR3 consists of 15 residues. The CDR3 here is CAISEGQGGQETQYF. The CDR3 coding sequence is TGTGCCATCAGTGAGGGACAGGGGGGTCAAGAGACCCAGTACTTC.

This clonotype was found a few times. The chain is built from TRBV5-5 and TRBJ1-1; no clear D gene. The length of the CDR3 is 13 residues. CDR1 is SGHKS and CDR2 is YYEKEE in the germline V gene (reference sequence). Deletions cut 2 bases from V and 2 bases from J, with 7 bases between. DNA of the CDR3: TGTGCCAGCAGCTTCGGGAGAAACACTGAAGCTTTCTTT. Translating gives CASSFGRNTEAFF.

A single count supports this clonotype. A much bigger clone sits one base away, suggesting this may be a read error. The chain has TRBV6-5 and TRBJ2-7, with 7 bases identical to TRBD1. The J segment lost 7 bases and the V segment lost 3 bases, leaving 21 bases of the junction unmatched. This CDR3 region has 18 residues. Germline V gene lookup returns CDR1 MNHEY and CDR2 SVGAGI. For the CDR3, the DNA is TGTGCCAGCAGTTATGCCCGGAGGCAGGGGGAAGTCCCTGTGGAGCAGTACTTC. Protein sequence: CASSYARRQGEVPVEQYF.

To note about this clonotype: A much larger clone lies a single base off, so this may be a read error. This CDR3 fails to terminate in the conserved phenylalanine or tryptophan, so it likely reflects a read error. The CDR3 sequence is CASSLSDTGKLFL. The CDR3 DNA is TGTGCCAGTAGCCTTAGCGACACGGGAAAACTGTTTCTT. This chain links TRBV19 with TRBJ1-4; the D is unclear. V was cut by 6 bases and J by 10 bases, with 15 bases left in between. The V gene's germline CDR1 is LNHDA and CDR2 SQIVND (reference sequence). The CDR3 has 13 amino acids.

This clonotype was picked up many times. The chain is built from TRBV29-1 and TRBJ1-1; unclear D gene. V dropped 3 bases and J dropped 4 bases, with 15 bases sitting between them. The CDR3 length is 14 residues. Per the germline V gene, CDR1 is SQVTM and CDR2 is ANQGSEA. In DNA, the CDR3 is TGCAGCGTTGAGATTAGTGGGATGGGCACTGAAGCTTTCTTT. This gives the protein CSVEISGMGTEAFF.

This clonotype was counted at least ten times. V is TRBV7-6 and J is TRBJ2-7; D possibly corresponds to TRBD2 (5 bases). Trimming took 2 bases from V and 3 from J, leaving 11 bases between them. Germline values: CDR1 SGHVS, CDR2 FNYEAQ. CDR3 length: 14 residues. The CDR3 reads CASSLTGVGYEQYF. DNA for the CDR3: TGTGCCAGCAGCTTAACCGGGGTCGGCTACGAGCAGTACTTC.

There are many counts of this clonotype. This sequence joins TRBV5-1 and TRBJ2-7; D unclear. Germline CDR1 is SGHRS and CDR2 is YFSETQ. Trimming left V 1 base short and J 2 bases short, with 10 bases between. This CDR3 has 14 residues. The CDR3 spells CASSLSGPTYEQYF. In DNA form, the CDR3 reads TGCGCCAGCAGCTTGTCCGGACCCACCTACGAGCAGTACTTC.

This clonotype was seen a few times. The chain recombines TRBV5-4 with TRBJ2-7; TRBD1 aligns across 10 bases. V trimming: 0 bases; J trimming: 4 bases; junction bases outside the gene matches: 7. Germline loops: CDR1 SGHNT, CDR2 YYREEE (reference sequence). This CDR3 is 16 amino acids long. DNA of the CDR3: TGTGCCAGCAGCTTGGGAGGGACAGGGGAGATGTACGAGCAGTACTTC. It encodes CASSLGGTGEMYEQYF.

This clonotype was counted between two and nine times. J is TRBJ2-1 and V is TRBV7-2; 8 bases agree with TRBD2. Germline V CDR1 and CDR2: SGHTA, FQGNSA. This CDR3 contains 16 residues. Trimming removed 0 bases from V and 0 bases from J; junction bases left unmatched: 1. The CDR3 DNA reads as TGTGCCAGCAGCTTAGCGGCGGGGGGCTCCTACAATGAGCAGTTCTTC. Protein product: CASSLAAGGSYNEQFF. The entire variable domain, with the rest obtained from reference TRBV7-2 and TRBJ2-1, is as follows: GAGVSQSPSNKVTEKGKDVELRCDPISGHTALYWYRQSLGQGLEFLIYFQGNSAPDKSGLPSDRFSAERTGGSVSTLTIQRTQQEDSAVYLCASSLAAGGSYNEQFFGPGTRLTVL.

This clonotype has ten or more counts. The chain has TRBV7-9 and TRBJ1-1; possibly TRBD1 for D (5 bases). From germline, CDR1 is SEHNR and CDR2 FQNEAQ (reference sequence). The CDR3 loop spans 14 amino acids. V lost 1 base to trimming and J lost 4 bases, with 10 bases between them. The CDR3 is CASSLVQGSTEAFF. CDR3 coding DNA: TGTGCCAGCAGCTTAGTCCAGGGAAGCACTGAAGCTTTCTTT.

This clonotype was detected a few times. CDR3 sequence reads: CASSPQPATNEKLFF. The CDR3 DNA follows: TGTGCCAGCTCACCACAGCCAGCAACTAATGAAAAACTGTTTTTT. The rearrangement joins TRBV18 to TRBJ1-4, with D unclear. Trimming cost V 1 base and J 0 bases, with 6 bases left between them. The CDR3 is made up of 15 amino acids. Germline lookup yields CDR1 KGHSH and CDR2 LQKENI.

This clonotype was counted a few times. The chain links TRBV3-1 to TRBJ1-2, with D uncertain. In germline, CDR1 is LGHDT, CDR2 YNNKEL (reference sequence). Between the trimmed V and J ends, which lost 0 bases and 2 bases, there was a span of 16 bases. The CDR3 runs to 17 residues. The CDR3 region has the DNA TGTGCCAGCAGCCAAGAGGGTCGGGCCGGCGAGAACTATGGCTACACCTTC. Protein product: CASSQEGRAGENYGYTF.

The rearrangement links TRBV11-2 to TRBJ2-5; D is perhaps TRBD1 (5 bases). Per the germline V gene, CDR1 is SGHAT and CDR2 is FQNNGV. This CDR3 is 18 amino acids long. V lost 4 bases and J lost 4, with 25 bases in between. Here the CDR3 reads CASSSSSVSLGRSETQYF. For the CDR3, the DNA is TGTGCCAGCAGCTCATCGTCCGTGTCCTTGGGGCGTTCAGAGACCCAGTACTTC.

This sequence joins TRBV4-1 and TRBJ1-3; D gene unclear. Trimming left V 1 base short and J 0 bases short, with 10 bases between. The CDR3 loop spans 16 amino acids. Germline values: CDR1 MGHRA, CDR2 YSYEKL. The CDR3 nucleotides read TGCGCCAGCAGCCAAGCCCAACCCGGCTCTGGAAACACCATATATTTT. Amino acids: CASSQAQPGSGNTIYF.

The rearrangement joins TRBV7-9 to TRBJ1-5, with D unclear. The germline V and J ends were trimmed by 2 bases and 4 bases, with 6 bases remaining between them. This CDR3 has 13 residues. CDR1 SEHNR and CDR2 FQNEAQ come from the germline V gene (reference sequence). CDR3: CASSLSLNQPQHF. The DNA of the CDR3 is TGTGCCAGCAGCTTATCCCTAAATCAGCCCCAGCATTTT.

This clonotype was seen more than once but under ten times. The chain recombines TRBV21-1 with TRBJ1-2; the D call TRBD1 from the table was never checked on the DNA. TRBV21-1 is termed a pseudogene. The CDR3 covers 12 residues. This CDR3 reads CASPGAAYGYTF. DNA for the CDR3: TGTGCCAGCCCAGGGGCGGCCTATGGCTACACCTTC.

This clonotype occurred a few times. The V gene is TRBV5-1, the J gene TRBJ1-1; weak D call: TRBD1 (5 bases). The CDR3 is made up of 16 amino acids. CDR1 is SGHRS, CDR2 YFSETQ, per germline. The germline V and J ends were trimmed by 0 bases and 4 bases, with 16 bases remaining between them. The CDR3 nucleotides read TGCGCCAGCAGCTTGGCGGGACCACTGGGTCGCACTGAAGCTTTCTTT. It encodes CASSLAGPLGRTEAFF.

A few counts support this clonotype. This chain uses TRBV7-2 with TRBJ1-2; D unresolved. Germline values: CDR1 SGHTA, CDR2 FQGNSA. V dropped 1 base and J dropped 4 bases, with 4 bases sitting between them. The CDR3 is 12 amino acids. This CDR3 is CASSLVGYGYTF. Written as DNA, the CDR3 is TGTGCCAGCAGCTTAGTTGGCTATGGCTACACCTTC.

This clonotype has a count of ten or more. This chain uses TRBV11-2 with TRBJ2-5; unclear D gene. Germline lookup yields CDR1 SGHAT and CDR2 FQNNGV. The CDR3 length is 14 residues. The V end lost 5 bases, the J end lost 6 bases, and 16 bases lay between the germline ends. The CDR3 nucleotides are TGTGCCAGCAGCCCGACCTTAATTGCCAAGACCCAGTACTTC. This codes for CASSPTLIAKTQYF.

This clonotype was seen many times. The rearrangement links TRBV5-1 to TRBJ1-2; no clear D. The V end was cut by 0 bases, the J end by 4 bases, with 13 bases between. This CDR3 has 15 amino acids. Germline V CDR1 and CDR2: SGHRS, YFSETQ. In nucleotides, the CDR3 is TGCGCCAGCAGCTTGGAGGGTCCAGCGAGCTATGGCTACACCTTC. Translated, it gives CASSLEGPASYGYTF.

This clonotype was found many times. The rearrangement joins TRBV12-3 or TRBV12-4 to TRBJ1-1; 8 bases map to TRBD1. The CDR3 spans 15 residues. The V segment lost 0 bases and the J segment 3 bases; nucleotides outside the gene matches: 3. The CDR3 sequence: CASSLAGTGDTEAFF. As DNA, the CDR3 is TGTGCCAGCAGTTTAGCGGGGACAGGAGACACTGAAGCTTTCTTT.